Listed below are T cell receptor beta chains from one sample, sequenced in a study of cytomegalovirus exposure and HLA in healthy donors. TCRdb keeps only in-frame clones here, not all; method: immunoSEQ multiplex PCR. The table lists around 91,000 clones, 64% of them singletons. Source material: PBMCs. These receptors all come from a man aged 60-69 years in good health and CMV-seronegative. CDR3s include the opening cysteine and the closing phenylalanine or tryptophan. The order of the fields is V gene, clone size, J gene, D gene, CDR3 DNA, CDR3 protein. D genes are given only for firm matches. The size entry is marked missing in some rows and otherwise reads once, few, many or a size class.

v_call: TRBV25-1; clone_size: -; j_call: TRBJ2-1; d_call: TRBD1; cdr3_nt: TGTGCCAGCAGCTCCCCTACAGGGGGGTCCTACAATGAGCAGTTCTTC; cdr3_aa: CASSSPTGGSYNEQFF
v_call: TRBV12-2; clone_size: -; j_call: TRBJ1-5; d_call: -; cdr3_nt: TGTGCAAGTCGCTTAGCCAGTCGGGGCAGGGAGGTCAATCAGCCCCAGCATTTT; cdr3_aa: CASRLASRGREVNQPQHF
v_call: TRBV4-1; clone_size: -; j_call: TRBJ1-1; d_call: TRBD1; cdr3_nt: TGCGCCAGCAGCCAAGTAGGGACAGGGGACTCTGAAGCTTTCTTT; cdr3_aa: CASSQVGTGDSEAFF
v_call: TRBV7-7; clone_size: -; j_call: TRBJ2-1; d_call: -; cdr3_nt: TGTGCCAGCAGCTTAGTCGGGAGTGGGGATGAGCAGTTCTTC; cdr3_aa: CASSLVGSGDEQFF
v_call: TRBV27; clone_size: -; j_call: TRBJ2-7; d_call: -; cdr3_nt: TGTGCCAGCAGTTTTACGGGTGGTGGTATGGAGCAGTACTTC; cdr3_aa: CASSFTGGGMEQYF
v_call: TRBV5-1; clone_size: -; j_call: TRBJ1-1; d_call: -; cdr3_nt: TGCGCCAGCAGCTCTCAGGCGGGGGGCGTCACTGAAGCTTTCTTT; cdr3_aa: CASSSQAGGVTEAFF
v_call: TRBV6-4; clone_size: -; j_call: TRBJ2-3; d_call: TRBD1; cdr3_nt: TGTGCCAGCAGCCAGGGGGTGGGAGACACAGATACGCAGTATTTT; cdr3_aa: CASSQGVGDTDTQYF
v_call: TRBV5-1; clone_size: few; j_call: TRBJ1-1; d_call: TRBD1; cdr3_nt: TGCGCCAGCAGCGACAGGGGAATGAACACTGAAGCTTTCTTT; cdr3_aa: CASSDRGMNTEAFF
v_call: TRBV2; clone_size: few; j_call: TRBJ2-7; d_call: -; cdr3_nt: TGTGCCAGCAGTCATTCCGATGGAGGGCCGTCCTACGAGCAGTACTTC; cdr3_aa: CASSHSDGGPSYEQYF
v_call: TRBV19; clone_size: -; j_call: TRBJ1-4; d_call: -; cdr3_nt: TGTGCCAGTAGTATGAATGGAGTAATTGCAACTAATGAAAAACTGTTTTTT; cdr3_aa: CASSMNGVIATNEKLFF
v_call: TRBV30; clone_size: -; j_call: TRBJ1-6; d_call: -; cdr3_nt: TGTGCCTGGAGTGACCCCGGGACACCTTATAATTCACCCCTCCACTTT; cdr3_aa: CAWSDPGTPYNSPLHF
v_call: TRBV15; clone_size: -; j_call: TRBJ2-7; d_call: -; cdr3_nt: TGTGCCACCAGCAGAGACGGGGGGCCCTACGAGCAGTACTTC; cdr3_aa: CATSRDGGPYEQYF
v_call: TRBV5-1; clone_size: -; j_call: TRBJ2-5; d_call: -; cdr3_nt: TGCGCCAGCAGCTCCGACCAAGGAGGGACCCAGTACTTC; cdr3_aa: CASSSDQGGTQYF
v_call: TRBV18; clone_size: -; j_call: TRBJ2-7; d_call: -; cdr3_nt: TGTGCCAGCTCACCCCCCGGGTCCTACGAGCAGTACTTC; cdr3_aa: CASSPPGSYEQYF
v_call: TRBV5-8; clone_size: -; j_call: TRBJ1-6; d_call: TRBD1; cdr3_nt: TGTGCCAGCAGCTTCTCTGACAGCAGGGGGCGCTCCTCCTATAATTCACCCCTCCACTTT; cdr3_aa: CASSFSDSRGRSSYNSPLHF
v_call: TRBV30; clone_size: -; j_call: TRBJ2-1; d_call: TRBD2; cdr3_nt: TGTGCCTGGAGTGTACTCTCTAGCGGGAGAAACAATGAGCAGTTCTTC; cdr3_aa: CAWSVLSSGRNNEQFF
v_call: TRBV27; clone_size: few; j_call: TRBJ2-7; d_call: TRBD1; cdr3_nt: TGTGCCAGCAGTTTCAGCCGGCAGGGGGTTCACCACGAGCAGTACTTC; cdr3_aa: CASSFSRQGVHHEQYF
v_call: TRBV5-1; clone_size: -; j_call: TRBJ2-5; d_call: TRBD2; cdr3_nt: TGCGCCAGCAGCGGGGATAAGGGAGGGAGCTCCTACGAACAGTACTTC; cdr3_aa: CASSGDKGGSSYEQYF
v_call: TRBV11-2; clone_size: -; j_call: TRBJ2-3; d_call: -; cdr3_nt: TGTGCCAGCAGCTCACCCACCGCGGGGTCCACAGATACGCAGTATTTT; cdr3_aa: CASSSPTAGSTDTQYF
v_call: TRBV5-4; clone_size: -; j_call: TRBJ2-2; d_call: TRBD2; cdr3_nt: TGTGCCAGCAGCTTTGCGGGGGGGCCCCCCGGGGAGCTGTTTTTT; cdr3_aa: CASSFAGGPPGELFF
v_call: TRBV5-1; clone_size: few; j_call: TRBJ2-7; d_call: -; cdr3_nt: TGCGCCAGCAGCTTGAACAGGGATTACGAGCAGTACTTC; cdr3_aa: CASSLNRDYEQYF
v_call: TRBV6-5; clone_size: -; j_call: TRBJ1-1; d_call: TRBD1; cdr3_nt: TGTGCCAGCAGTTCCCTGGACAGGGTCACTGAAGCTTTCTTT; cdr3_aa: CASSSLDRVTEAFF
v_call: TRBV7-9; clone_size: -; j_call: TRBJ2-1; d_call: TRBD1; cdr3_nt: TGTGCCATCGGGCGGGTCACAGGGGGCAGGGTCTACAATGAGCAGTTCTTC; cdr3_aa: CAIGRVTGGRVYNEQFF
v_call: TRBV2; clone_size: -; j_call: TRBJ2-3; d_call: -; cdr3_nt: TGTGCCAGCGGCAGGGGTACCACAGATACGCAGTATTTT; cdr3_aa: CASGRGTTDTQYF
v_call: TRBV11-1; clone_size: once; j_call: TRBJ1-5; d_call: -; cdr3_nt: TGTGCCAGCAGCAGACAGCTTGGTGGGCCCCAGCATTTT; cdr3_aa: CASSRQLGGPQHF
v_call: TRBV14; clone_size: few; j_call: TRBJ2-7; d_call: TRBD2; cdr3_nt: TGTGCCAGCAGCCAAGAGGGGACACTAGCGGACTACGAGCAGTACTTC; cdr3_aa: CASSQEGTLADYEQYF
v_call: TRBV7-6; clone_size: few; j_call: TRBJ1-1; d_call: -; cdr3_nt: TGTGCCAGCAGCTTAGGAGGGATGAACACTGAAGCTTTCTTT; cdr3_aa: CASSLGGMNTEAFF
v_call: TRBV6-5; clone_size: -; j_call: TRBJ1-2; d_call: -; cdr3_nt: TGTGCCAGCAGTTTTACTACAGGGATCCAAAATGGGGGCTACACCTTC; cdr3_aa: CASSFTTGIQNGGYTF
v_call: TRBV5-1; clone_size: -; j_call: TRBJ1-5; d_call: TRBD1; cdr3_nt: TGCGCCAGCAGCCCCACCGGGACAGGGGCCGCAAATCAGCCCCAGCATTTT; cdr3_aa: CASSPTGTGAANQPQHF
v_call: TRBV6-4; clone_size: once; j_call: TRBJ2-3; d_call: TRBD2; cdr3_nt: TGTGCCGGCAGTGACAAGATCAGCGGGGGAGGGGATACGCAGTATTTT; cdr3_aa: CAGSDKISGGGDTQYF
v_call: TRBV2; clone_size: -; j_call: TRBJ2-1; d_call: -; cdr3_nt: TGTGCCAGCAGTCAGTCCCCGAACGCTGATAATGAGCAGTTCTTC; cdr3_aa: CASSQSPNADNEQFF
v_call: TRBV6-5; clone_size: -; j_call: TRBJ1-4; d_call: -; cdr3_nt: TGTGCCAGCAGTGAGTCCAGGCGTACTGAAAAACTGTTTTTT; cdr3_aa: CASSESRRTEKLFF
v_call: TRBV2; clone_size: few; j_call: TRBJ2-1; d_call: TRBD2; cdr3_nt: TGTGCCAGCAGTGAAGGACTAGCGGGGTACAATGAGCAGTTCTTC; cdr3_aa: CASSEGLAGYNEQFF
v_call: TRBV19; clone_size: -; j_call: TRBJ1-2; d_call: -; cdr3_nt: TGTGCCAGTAGTATAGACTTCACAGGCGGCTACACCTTC; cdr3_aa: CASSIDFTGGYTF
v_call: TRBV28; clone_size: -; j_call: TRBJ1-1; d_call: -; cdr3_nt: TGTGCCAGCAGTACACACACTGAAGCTTTCTTT; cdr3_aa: CASSTHTEAFF
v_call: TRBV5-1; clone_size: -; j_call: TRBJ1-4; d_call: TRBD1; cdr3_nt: TGCGCCAGCAGCCTTGGAATACAGGGGCGAGGAGAAAAGCTGTTTTTT; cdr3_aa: CASSLGIQGRGEKLFF